This T cell receptor beta chain came from a study of PD-L1 blockade in urothelial cancer. Added to each PCR by spiking were synthetic TCR analog templates. Sequencing was performed with immunoSEQ multiplex PCR; in TCRdb, only in-frame clones are kept and a portion is missing. The data show tens of thousands of clones, over 80% seen once. The length of the CDR3 is 13 residues. The germline V gene encodes CDR1 SNHLY and CDR2 FYNNEI. Between the trimmed V and J ends, which lost 8 bases and 1 base, there was a span of 9 bases. The diagnosis in patients was locally advanced or metastatic urothelial carcinoma. Each patient gave between 1 and 8 samples, pretreatment and on-treatment.

V and J are TRBV2 and TRBJ1-5; unclear D gene. This receptor was taken from a man in his sixties or seventies with urothelial cancer. This specimen was PBMCs, taken around atezolizumab (anti-PD-L1) treatment. The CDR3 DNA is TGTGCCAGCGGAGGGAACAGCAATCAGCCCCAGCATTTT. Its protein product is CASGGNSNQPQHF.